The source of this T cell receptor beta chain is a study of shared clonotypes between healthy human individuals. The assay was immunoSEQ multiplex PCR, and TCRdb's table has in-frame clones only and misses some. The repertoire holds some 2,500,000 clones, with 85% to 95% as singletons. J lost 6 bases, V lost 4 bases, and 26 bases had no gene match. The CDR3 sequence is 20 residues long. This clone is a singleton in its sample. Material: naive CD4+ T cells from PBMCs. The subset here: CD45RA+ positively selected. This receptor was taken from a man aged 18 to 30 in good health. Some clones in this sample may be carry-over from other donors' samples. The rearrangement joins TRBV5-3 to TRBJ2-3; 7 bases are shared with TRBD2. TRBV5-3 is annotated as an ORF whose role is uncertain. CDR3 sequence reads: CARSVTGTGASGRVGDTQYF. In DNA form, the CDR3 reads TGTGCCAGAAGCGTAACCGGGACCGGTGCCTCGGGGAGGGTTGGGGATACGCAGTATTTT.